The following is a T cell receptor (beta chain) sequence with its context. The antigen is undetermined. Trimming stripped 2 bases from V and 10 bases from J, with 10 bases between. There are 12 residues in the CDR3. Germline CDR1 reads SGHKS; CDR2 reads YYEKEE (reference sequence). This record comes from a study of CD8+CD57+ T cells in acquired aplastic anemia. Study overall: Across the sorted CD4+ and CD8+ cells, DNA amounts averaged 3.2 ug. Whole-study findings and limits: Overlap between patients and controls comprised about 30 CD8+ CDR3 sequences. With respect to CD8+ Simpson's diversity, patients and controls did not differ significantly.

Patients sequenced had flow cytometry evidence of CD8+CD57+ cell expansion. The TCR beta profiling, which covered VDJ combination and CDR3 sequence, was carried out using genomic DNA as the template. MiXCR, run by TCRdb on the reads, gives a single entry per CDR3 protein. The repertoire includes roughly 150,000 distinct CDR3 sequences, 40% to 55% of them detected once, and 3.2% sits in the top ten. The rearrangement links TRBV5-5 to TRBJ2-1; a weak D match, TRBD1 (6 bases). The sample comprised sorted CD4+, CD8+, or CD8+CD57+ T cells (not recorded which) from PBMCs. This receptor was obtained from a human donor with aplastic anemia. CDR3 sequence reads: CASSFGQWEQFF. For the CDR3, the DNA is TGTGCCAGCAGCTTTGGACAGTGGGAGCAGTTCTTC.